The next 22 T cell receptor beta chains were all read from a single sample in a study of cytomegalovirus exposure and HLA in healthy donors. The data were produced by immunoSEQ multiplex PCR, yet TCRdb's version contains in-frame clones alone and is incomplete. Of more than 45,000 clones listed, roughly 90% are singletons. The sample was PBMCs. The receptors come from a woman aged 30 to 39 in good health and CMV-seronegative.

The DNA of the CDR3 is TGTGCCAGCAGCTTAGATAACAATGAGCAGTTCTTC. This encodes CASSLDNNEQFF. The J gene is TRBJ2-1, the V gene TRBV7-9; D not resolved. Germline V lookup: CDR1 SEHNR, CDR2 FQNEAQ (reference sequence). Trimming removed 1 base from V and 5 bases from J, with 3 bases in between. The CDR3 spans 12 residues.

The V and J genes are TRBV7-9 and TRBJ2-1, with TRBD2 matching 14 bases. The CDR3 runs 18 residues. After removal of 6 bases from V and 3 bases from J, the junction contained 10 bases not matched to a gene. Germline lookup yields CDR1 SEHNR and CDR2 FQNEAQ (reference sequence). CDR3 in amino acids: CASSSGLAGGNIYNEQFF. In DNA form, the CDR3 reads TGTGCCAGCAGTTCCGGACTAGCGGGAGGTAATATCTACAATGAGCAGTTCTTC.

The chain recombines TRBV6-6 with TRBJ2-1; unclear D gene. Germline loops: CDR1 MNHNY, CDR2 SVGAGI (reference sequence). V lost 3 bases and J lost 1, with 7 bases in between. The CDR3 is 14 amino acids. The CDR3 DNA follows: TGTGCCAGCAGTTATCCCGGGTCCTACAATGAGCAGTTCTTC. As protein: CASSYPGSYNEQFF.

The CDR3 DNA sequence: TGTGCCAGCAGTTCAAGCGGGACGAGCTCCTACGAGCAGTACTTC. It specifies CASSSSGTSSYEQYF. This chain joins TRBV6-5 and TRBJ2-7, with TRBD2 identical over 7 bases. This CDR3 has 15 amino acids. Trimming cost V 4 bases and J 0 bases; bases outside gene matches: 6. The germline V gene has CDR1 MNHEY and CDR2 SVGAGI.

A few counts support this clone. The J gene is TRBJ2-7, the V gene TRBV7-2; TRBD2 aligns across 10 bases. Per the germline V gene, CDR1 is SGHTA and CDR2 is FQGNSA. The CDR3 is 16 amino acids. V trimming: 5 bases; J trimming: 1 base; junction bases outside the gene matches: 8. This CDR3 reads CASSTRTSGLSYEQYF. The CDR3 DNA reads TGTGCCAGCAGCACGCGGACTAGCGGTTTATCCTACGAGCAGTACTTC. Together with reference TRBV7-2 and TRBJ2-7, the CDR3 gives the full variable domain: GAGVSQSPSNKVTEKGKDVELRCDPISGHTALYWYRQSLGQGLEFLIYFQGNSAPDKSGLPSDRFSAERTGGSVSTLTIQRTQQEDSAVYLCASSTRTSGLSYEQYFGPGTRLTVT.

The chain couples TRBV6-4 to TRBJ2-1, with 10 bases identical to TRBD1. CDR1 and CDR2 from the germline V gene are MRHNA and SNTAGT. Unmatched junction bases numbered 8, after V lost 5 bases and J lost 4 bases. This CDR3 has 16 residues. The CDR3 DNA follows: TGTGCCAGCAGTACCACCGGGACAGGGGATTACAATGAGCAGTTCTTC. Its translation is CASSTTGTGDYNEQFF.

The chain combines TRBV9 with TRBJ2-5, with 13 bases matching TRBD2. This CDR3 region has 16 residues. V shed 4 bases, J shed 5 bases, and the junction held 8 bases outside the gene matches. The germline V gene encodes CDR1 SGDLS and CDR2 YYNGEE. CDR3 sequence reads: CASSTGLAGVGETQYF. The CDR3 region has the DNA TGTGCCAGCAGCACAGGACTAGCGGGAGTTGGGGAGACCCAGTACTTC.

V usage is TRBV18 and J usage is TRBJ2-1; 11 bases are a match to TRBD2. V was clipped by 1 base and J by 3 bases; unmatched bases: 2. Germline V lookup: CDR1 KGHSH, CDR2 LQKENI. CDR3 length: 16 amino acids. The CDR3 reads CASSPLAGGNYNEQFF. The DNA of the CDR3 is TGTGCCAGCTCACCACTAGCGGGAGGGAACTACAATGAGCAGTTCTTC. Full variable domain (remainder filled in from reference TRBV18 and TRBJ2-1): NAGVMQNPRHLVRRRGQEARLRCSPMKGHSHVYWYRQLPEEGLKFMVYLQKENIIDESGMPKERFSAEFPKEGPSILRIQQVVRGDSAAYFCASSPLAGGNYNEQFFGPGTRLTVL.

The J gene is TRBJ2-7, the V gene TRBV27, with 8 bases aligning to TRBD1. With 0 bases clipped from V and 2 bases from J, the junction kept 9 bases outside the gene matches. Per germline, CDR1 MNHEY and CDR2 SMNVEV (reference sequence). The CDR3 spans 17 residues. The CDR3 DNA reads as TGTGCCAGCAGTTTATCGCCCTCACTGGACAGGGCCTACGAGCAGTACTTC. Its translation is CASSLSPSLDRAYEQYF.

The V and J genes are TRBV11-2 and TRBJ2-5, with TRBD2 matching 9 bases. The CDR3 spans 16 residues. Germline loops: CDR1 SGHAT, CDR2 FQNNGV. The J segment lost 5 bases and the V segment lost 1 base, leaving 8 bases of the junction unmatched. In DNA, the CDR3 is TGTGCCAGCAGCTTAGGAGCGGGAGGTAGTGGCGAGACCCAGTACTTC. It specifies CASSLGAGGSGETQYF.

V is TRBV5-6 and J is TRBJ2-4, with TRBD1 identical over 7 bases. Germline values: CDR1 SGHDT, CDR2 YYEEEE. CDR3 size: 14 residues. V shed 2 bases and J 7 bases; nucleotides not matched to a gene: 6. CDR3 DNA: TGTGCCAGCAGCTTTGGACAGGCGTTCAACATTCAGTACTTC. Translating gives CASSFGQAFNIQYF.

This clone occurred a few times. The rearrangement links TRBV30 to TRBJ1-2; D is possibly TRBD1 (5 bases). The V end was cut by 4 bases, the J end by 3 bases, with 12 bases between. The germline V gene encodes CDR1 GTSNPN and CDR2 SVGIG (reference sequence). The CDR3 contains 13 residues. In nucleotides, the CDR3 is TGTGCCTGGACCATCGGGGGGGACTATGGCTACACCTTC. Its protein is CAWTIGGDYGYTF.

The chain recombines TRBV6-5 with TRBJ2-5, with D possibly being TRBD2 (6 bases). V lost 2 bases and J 2 bases, leaving 9 bases between the germline ends. The CDR3 contains 14 residues. Looked up from germline, CDR1 is MNHEY and CDR2 is SVGAGI. The CDR3 DNA is TGTGCCAGCAGTTACGGGACTGCACAAGAGACCCAGTACTTC. Translated: CASSYGTAQETQYF.

This rearrangement joins TRBV10-3 to TRBJ1-4; the D is unclear. The length of the CDR3 is 14 residues. V gave up 3 bases and J gave up 5 bases, with 10 bases separating them. Looked up from germline, CDR1 is ENHRY and CDR2 is SYGVKD. CDR3 sequence (DNA): TGTGCCATCAGTGAAACCCCTCGGAATGAAAAACTGTTTTTT. This translates into CAISETPRNEKLFF.

The chain has TRBV18 and TRBJ1-2, with D possibly being TRBD1 (5 bases). The germline gives CDR1 KGHSH, CDR2 LQKENI. Trimming took off 3 bases at V and 6 bases at J, with 11 bases between the two ends. This CDR3 has 13 residues. The CDR3 region has the DNA TGTGCCAGCTCACCGGACACTGCGGATGGCTACACCTTC. The encoded protein is CASSPDTADGYTF. Full variable domain (missing parts from reference TRBV18 and TRBJ1-2): NAGVMQNPRHLVRRRGQEARLRCSPMKGHSHVYWYRQLPEEGLKFMVYLQKENIIDESGMPKERFSAEFPKEGPSILRIQQVVRGDSAAYFCASSPDTADGYTFGSGTRLTVV.

This chain connects TRBV27 to TRBJ2-5; 8 bases agree with TRBD2. CDR1 and CDR2 from the germline V gene are MNHEY and SMNVEV (reference sequence). CDR3 size: 16 residues. Trimming cost V 4 bases and J 0 bases; bases outside gene matches: 7. This CDR3 is CASSSGLAGNQETQYF. DNA of the CDR3: TGTGCCAGCAGTTCCGGTCTAGCGGGTAACCAAGAGACCCAGTACTTC.

The chain uses TRBV28 and TRBJ2-7; 8 bases match TRBD1. Germline CDR1 is MDHEN and CDR2 is SYDVKM. The CDR3 is made up of 14 amino acids. Losses at the gene ends were 8 bases for V and 0 bases for J; bases not matched to a gene: 6. CDR3 DNA sequence: TGTGCCAGCCTGACAGGGGAACCCTCCTACGAGCAGTACTTC. Protein product: CASLTGEPSYEQYF.

The chain uses TRBV7-2 and TRBJ1-4; weak D call: TRBD1 (6 bases). The V end lost 5 bases, the J end lost 5 bases, and 12 bases lay between the germline ends. Germline CDR1 is SGHTA and CDR2 is FQGNSA. The CDR3 consists of 14 residues. The CDR3 DNA reads as TGTGCCAGCAGCCCAGACAGGACAAATGAAAAACTGTTTTTT. Amino acid sequence: CASSPDRTNEKLFF.

The gene calls are TRBV7-9 and TRBJ2-7; D remains ambiguous. V lost 5 bases and J lost 5, with 7 bases in between. Germline CDR1 and CDR2: SEHNR and FQNEAQ (reference sequence). The CDR3 is 11 residues long. CDR3 sequence: CASSPLNEQYF. The DNA for the CDR3 is TGTGCCAGCAGCCCCCTTAACGAGCAGTACTTC.

This chain joins TRBV11-2 and TRBJ2-7; tentative D call: TRBD1 (5 bases). Germline V CDR1 and CDR2: SGHAT, FQNNGV. The CDR3 is made up of 15 amino acids. The ends were cut back, 3 bases at V and 1 base at J, with 13 bases in the middle. In nucleotides, the CDR3 is TGTGCCAGCAGCTTGGCCCAGGGTCAGTCCTACGAGCAGTACTTC. Amino acid sequence: CASSLAQGQSYEQYF.

The chain couples TRBV5-1 to TRBJ2-2; 11 bases line up with TRBD2. Trimming at V came to 3 bases and at J to 2 bases, leaving 3 bases not matched to a gene. Per the germline V gene, CDR1 is SGHRS and CDR2 is YFSETQ. CDR3 length: 16 amino acids. The CDR3 coding sequence is TGCGCCAGCAGCTCGACTAGCGGGGCAAACACCGGGGAGCTGTTTTTT. The encoded protein is CASSSTSGANTGELFF.

Concerning this clone itself: Other DNA sequences in the same sample also yield this CDR3. This chain joins TRBV7-2 and TRBJ2-2; maybe TRBD2 (6 bases). Germline CDR1 and CDR2: SGHTA and FQGNSA. Trimming left V 1 base short and J 0 bases short, with 6 bases between. The CDR3 spans 15 residues. Here the CDR3 reads CASSLGGANTGELFF. CDR3 coding DNA: TGTGCCAGCAGCTTAGGGGGGGCGAACACCGGGGAGCTGTTTTTT.